A single sample gave rise to the 6 T cell receptor beta chains below, sequenced in a study of OX40 agonist ivuxolimab in advanced cancers. TCRdb's table, derived via immunoSEQ multiplex PCR, lists solely in-frame clones and lacks some. The sample includes 90,000 or so clones, 89% of them seen just once. The starting material was CD4+ or CD8+ T cells sorted from blood, obtained in a trial of the OX40 agonist ivuxolimab. The receptors come from an adult with an advanced solid tumor such as melanoma, head and neck, liver or kidney cancer.

The chain uses TRBV11-2 and TRBJ2-7; TRBD1 might be the D (6 bases). CDR1 is SGHAT and CDR2 is FQNNGV in the germline V gene. Trimming removed 5 bases from V and 2 bases from J, with 16 bases in between. This CDR3 spans 15 amino acids. The CDR3 DNA is TGTGCCAGCAGCCTAGGAGCCGGGACACCCTACGAGCAGTACTTC. It encodes CASSLGAGTPYEQYF.

The CDR3 loop reads CASSLGQLNEQFF. CDR3 nucleotide sequence: TGTGCCAGCAGCTTAGGACAGTTAAACGAGCAGTTCTTC. This chain joins TRBV7-2 and TRBJ2-1; possibly TRBD1 for D (5 bases). CDR3 length: 13 amino acids. Looked up from germline, CDR1 is SGHTA and CDR2 is FQGNSA. V gave up 1 base and J gave up 10 bases, with 11 bases separating them.

The chain has TRBV19 and TRBJ1-5; D is possibly TRBD1 (5 bases). CDR3 length: 17 residues. V was cut by 3 bases and J by 0 bases, with 15 bases left in between. Germline assignment: CDR1 LNHDA and CDR2 SQIVND (reference sequence). In nucleotides, the CDR3 is TGTGCCAGTAGTATGGGCAGTGAGGACAATAGCAATCAGCCCCAGCATTTT. Protein sequence: CASSMGSEDNSNQPQHF.

The chain recombines TRBV6-5 with TRBJ2-7, with D perhaps TRBD2 (5 bases). The length of the CDR3 is 12 residues. Between the trimmed V and J ends, which lost 7 bases and 6 bases, there was a span of 13 bases. Per the germline V gene, CDR1 is MNHEY and CDR2 is SVGAGI. This CDR3 reads CASTHPRGEQYF. CDR3 in DNA: TGTGCCAGCACTCACCCCCGGGGCGAGCAGTACTTC.

This sequence joins TRBV6-5 and TRBJ2-5; D unresolved. CDR3 length equals 13 residues. The V gene's germline CDR1 is MNHEY and CDR2 SVGAGI. V lost 0 bases and J 5 bases, leaving 7 bases between the germline ends. CDR3 in DNA: TGTGCCAGCAGTTACTCTGAGAGGGAGACCCAGTACTTC. As protein: CASSYSERETQYF.

In its sample, this clone was seen once. This CDR3 is CASSPQGSYGYTF. In DNA, the CDR3 is TGTGCCAGCAGCCCGCAGGGGTCCTATGGCTACACCTTC. The chain joins TRBV6-6 to TRBJ1-2; D is perhaps TRBD1 (6 bases). This CDR3 has 13 amino acids. Trimming took 6 bases from V and 4 from J, leaving 12 bases between them. Germline CDR1 is MNHNY and CDR2 is SVGAGI (reference sequence).